The 9 T cell receptor beta chains below come from one sample, sequenced in a study of identical twins. TCRdb reanalysed the 5' RACE reads using MiXCR and keeps one entry per CDR3 protein. The data show 500,000 to 550,000 distinct CDR3 sequences, about 20% seen once. Separately, the same data were catalogued under a study of T cells expressing NK-cell markers.

What was sequenced was CD4+ T cells sorted from blood. All receptors derive from a woman between 18 and 29 years old in good health.

This clonotype was seen a few times. This chain connects TRBV10-3 to TRBJ1-6, with D uncertain. The CDR3 length is 16 residues. The germline V gene has CDR1 ENHRY and CDR2 SYGVKD. V was cut by 0 bases and J by 6 bases, with 12 bases left in between. CDR3 sequence (DNA): TGTGCCATCAGTGAGTCTGGGGTCGGGGTTAATTCACCCCTCCACTTT. This encodes CAISESGVGVNSPLHF.

This clonotype was observed at least ten times. This chain's CDR3 is CAISESGSEETQYF. The CDR3, as DNA: TGTGCCATCAGTGAGTCCGGCTCGGAAGAGACCCAGTACTTC. V is TRBV10-3 and J is TRBJ2-5; D gene ambiguous. Deletions cut 0 bases from V and 3 bases from J, with 8 bases between. There are 14 residues in the CDR3. From germline, CDR1 is ENHRY and CDR2 SYGVKD.

As to this clonotype: Being one base from a much bigger clone, this may be a read error. This rearrangement joins TRBV9 to TRBJ1-1; D call uncertain. The V and J ends lost 3 bases and 3 bases respectively, with 6 bases between them. Looked up from germline, CDR1 is SGDLS and CDR2 is YYNGEE. This CDR3 contains 12 residues. In nucleotides, the CDR3 is TGTGCCAGCAGCGGCCGGGACACTGAAGCTTTCTTT. Amino acids: CASSGRDTEAFF.

This clonotype was observed a handful of times. CDR3 loop: CASRTLGGPTDTQYF. The CDR3 coding sequence is TGTGCCAGCAGAACCCTGGGCGGGCCCACAGATACGCAGTATTTT. This chain connects TRBV12-3 or TRBV12-4 to TRBJ2-3, with a weak D call TRBD2 (5 bases). The CDR3 totals 15 residues. Trimming took 6 bases from V and 2 from J, leaving 15 bases between them.

This clonotype appeared a few times. This sequence joins TRBV5-6 and TRBJ1-1, with D uncertain. V dropped 0 bases and J dropped 10 bases, with 13 bases sitting between them. The CDR3 contains 13 residues. Germline CDR1 and CDR2: SGHDT and YYEEEE. CDR3 in DNA: TGTGCCAGCAGCTTGGTTTCACGGCTGGGAGCTTTCTTT. Encoded protein: CASSLVSRLGAFF. The full variable domain, its missing parts supplied by reference TRBV5-6 and TRBJ1-1, is DAGVTQSPTHLIKTRGQQVTLRCSPKSGHDTVSWYQQALGQGPQFIFQYYEEEERQRGNFPDRFSGHQFPNYSSELNVNALLLGDSALYLCASSLVSRLGAFFGQGTRLTVV.

The chain couples TRBV7-2 to TRBJ2-3; no firm D call. The CDR3 totals 15 residues. V lost 6 bases, J lost 4 bases, and 17 bases lay in between. Germline values: CDR1 SGHTA, CDR2 FQGNSA. CDR3 DNA sequence: TGTGCCAGCAGTCTTAATTATGCTGGTTCAGATACGCAGTATTTT. Protein: CASSLNYAGSDTQYF.

The V gene is TRBV4-3, the J gene TRBJ2-4; 7 bases are shared with TRBD1. This CDR3 comprises 14 residues. V lost 0 bases to trimming and J lost 6 bases; unmatched junction nucleotides: 2. Germline CDR1 LGHNA, CDR2 YSLEER. The CDR3 spells CASSQDWDRNIQYF. Written as DNA, the CDR3 is TGCGCCAGCAGCCAAGATTGGGACAGAAACATTCAGTACTTC.

V is TRBV12-3 or TRBV12-4 and J is TRBJ2-1; a weak D match, TRBD1 (6 bases). There are 12 residues in the CDR3. V dropped 3 bases and J dropped 12 bases, with 12 bases sitting between them. This chain's CDR3 is CASSFNTGSQFF. In DNA, the CDR3 is TGTGCCAGCAGTTTTAACACAGGGTCGCAGTTCTTC.

In this sample, this clonotype turned up a few times. The chain has TRBV20-1 and TRBJ2-7; D perhaps matches TRBD2 (6 bases). The germline V gene has CDR1 DFQATT and CDR2 SNEGSKA (reference sequence). Trimming took off 4 bases at V and 4 bases at J, with 11 bases between the two ends. The CDR3 is 12 residues long. CDR3 DNA sequence: TGCAGTGCTATTGACGGGAGTTACGAGCAGTACTTC. This encodes CSAIDGSYEQYF.